These 21 T cell receptor beta chains were all obtained from the same sample, sequenced in a study of blood T cells in healthy people across ages (dated by TCRdb to between 2014 and 2016). Libraries came from 5' RACE. These reads were obtained on an Illumina HiSeq 2500. A second roughly 7 to 11 cycle PCR used a sample-barcoded 5' primer and a J-beta primer mix. Using fastp at Q25 and MiXCR, TCRdb reprocessed the public reads and kept productive beta chains. A single entry per CDR3 protein holds the most common genes and DNA from its merged rows. The sample table records about 1,800,000 distinct CDR3 sequences; 28% of these occur just once. The top ten constitute roughly 8.2% of the sample. What was sequenced was blood. Source of these receptors: a woman aged 30 to 39 in good health.

This chain connects TRBV6-2 or TRBV6-3 to TRBJ1-2; no definite D call. The ends were cut back, 4 bases at V and 6 bases at J, with 6 bases in the middle. This CDR3 region has 11 residues. Germline V gene sequence: CDR1 MNHEY, CDR2 SVGEGT. CDR3 bases: TGTGCCAGCAGTTCAGTCGATGGCTACACCTTC. It is translated as CASSSVDGYTF.

The chain links TRBV12-3 or TRBV12-4 to TRBJ2-3, with 13 positions matching TRBD2. The ends lost 5 bases at V and 12 bases at J; junction bases unmatched: 11. The CDR3 spans 15 residues. The CDR3 DNA reads as TGTGCCAGCAGTCCCCAGACTAGCGGGGGGCTCTCACAGTATTTT. This sequence encodes CASSPQTSGGLSQYF.

This clonotype was counted between two and nine times. The chain's CDR3 is CSVIPGRNQPQHF. The CDR3 region has the DNA TGCAGTGTGATACCGGGCCGCAATCAGCCCCAGCATTTT. The chain links TRBV20-1 to TRBJ1-5; D not certain. This CDR3 has 13 residues. Germline lookup yields CDR1 DFQATT and CDR2 SNEGSKA (reference sequence). Between the trimmed V and J ends, which lost 7 bases and 2 bases, there was a span of 12 bases.

The chain has TRBV3-1 and TRBJ1-1; D not resolved. Between the trimmed V and J ends, which lost 1 base and 3 bases, there was a span of 6 bases. Germline assignment: CDR1 LGHDT and CDR2 YNNKEL (reference sequence). The CDR3 is 13 amino acids. This CDR3 is CASSQVGHTEAFF. CDR3 nucleotides: TGTGCCAGCAGCCAAGTGGGTCACACTGAAGCTTTCTTT. Together with reference TRBV3-1 and TRBJ1-1, the CDR3 gives the full variable domain: DTAVSQTPKYLVTQMGNDKSIKCEQNLGHDTMYWYKQDSKKFLKIMFSYNNKELIINETVPNRFSPKSPDKAHLNLHINSLELGDSAVYFCASSQVGHTEAFFGQGTRLTVV.

The sample holds many counts of this clonotype. The rearrangement joins TRBV29-1 to TRBJ2-5; D is uncertain. Trimming stripped 4 bases from V and 5 bases from J, with 14 bases between. This CDR3 is built from 13 residues. Germline loops: CDR1 SQVTM, CDR2 ANQGSEA. The CDR3 DNA follows: TGCAGCGTTGCAAGGGAAGGTGGTGAGACCCAGTACTTC. This gives the protein CSVAREGGETQYF.

The V call is TRBV18, the J call TRBJ2-7; D possibly corresponds to TRBD2 (5 bases). Germline loops: CDR1 KGHSH, CDR2 LQKENI. This CDR3 contains 15 residues. Trimming took 2 bases from V and 2 from J, leaving 13 bases between them. The CDR3 protein is CASSPSRGTAYEQYF. The CDR3 DNA sequence: TGTGCCAGCTCACCATCCCGGGGAACAGCCTACGAGCAGTACTTC. The variable domain in full, completed from reference TRBV18 and TRBJ2-7, reads NAGVMQNPRHLVRRRGQEARLRCSPMKGHSHVYWYRQLPEEGLKFMVYLQKENIIDESGMPKERFSAEFPKEGPSILRIQQVVRGDSAAYFCASSPSRGTAYEQYFGPGTRLTVT.

The V gene is TRBV20-1, the J gene TRBJ1-5, with 9 bases lining up with TRBD1. The V segment lost 5 bases and the J segment 0 bases; nucleotides outside the gene matches: 8. The CDR3 is 16 residues long. CDR1 and CDR2 (germline): DFQATT, SNEGSKA (reference sequence). DNA for the CDR3: TGCAGTGCTTCGGGACAGGGCCCTTATAGCAATCAGCCCCAGCATTTT. As protein: CSASGQGPYSNQPQHF.

This clonotype was seen at least ten times. V and J are TRBV29-1 and TRBJ1-5; D ambiguous. Between the trimmed V and J ends, which lost 4 bases and 0 bases, there was a span of 10 bases. CDR1 and CDR2 (germline): SQVTM, ANQGSEA. The CDR3 sequence is 14 residues long. The DNA of the CDR3 is TGCAGCGTTGCGGCTACCAATAGCAATCAGCCCCAGCATTTT. Protein product: CSVAATNSNQPQHF.

This chain links TRBV7-2 with TRBJ2-5; D unclear. Judging by the DNA end, TRBJ2-7 fits better; the J call may be wrong. CDR1 is SGHTA, CDR2 FQGNSA, per germline. The CDR3 is 14 amino acids. Written as DNA, the CDR3 is TGTGCCAGCAGCTTAGATGAGCTCGGGTACGAGCAGTACTTC. Protein: CASSLDELGYEQYF.

This clonotype came up a few times. This chain joins TRBV6-6 and TRBJ1-2; D ambiguous. CDR1 is MNHNY and CDR2 is SVGAGI in the germline V gene (reference sequence). Trimming shortened V by 0 bases and J by 6 bases, and 14 bases separated the two germline ends. This CDR3 has 15 amino acids. CDR3 protein: CASSYSPTRVNGYTF. The CDR3 nucleotides read TGTGCCAGCAGTTACTCGCCTACGAGGGTGAATGGCTACACCTTC.

This clonotype occurred many times. The V call is TRBV29-1, the J call TRBJ2-7; the D gene is possibly TRBD2 (5 bases). This CDR3 has 12 residues. Germline V gene sequence: CDR1 SQVTM, CDR2 ANQGSEA. The CDR3 is CVPAEAYYEQYF. The CDR3 DNA follows: TGCGTCCCGGCGGAGGCGTACTACGAGCAGTACTTC.

The chain recombines TRBV7-2 with TRBJ1-1, with no clear D. Per the germline V gene, CDR1 is SGHTA and CDR2 is FQGNSA. This CDR3 has 13 residues. Trimming removed 0 bases from V and 7 bases from J, with 9 bases in between. DNA of the CDR3: TGTGCCAGCAGCTTAGCGTGGCAAAATGAAGCTTTCTTT. The encoded protein is CASSLAWQNEAFF.

There are a few counts of this clonotype. The chain carries TRBV29-1 and TRBJ2-7; 12 bases fit TRBD1. The ends lost 0 bases at V and 6 bases at J; junction bases unmatched: 6. In germline, CDR1 is SQVTM, CDR2 ANQGSEA. CDR3 length: 15 amino acids. The chain's CDR3 is CSVEDSGTGGCEQYF. The CDR3 bases are TGCAGCGTTGAAGATTCCGGGACAGGGGGCTGCGAGCAGTACTTC.

This clonotype appeared many times. CDR3 in DNA: TGCGCCAGCGCGGACAGGGATAATTCACCCCTCCACTTT. Translated: CASADRDNSPLHF. The genes are TRBV5-1 and TRBJ1-6; 8 bases match TRBD1. The CDR3 is 13 residues long. Germline V gene sequence: CDR1 SGHRS, CDR2 YFSETQ. J gave up 5 bases and V 7 bases, and 2 bases lay outside the gene matches.

The chain employs TRBV12-3 or TRBV12-4 and TRBJ2-2, with 8 positions matching TRBD2. CDR3 length equals 15 residues. V was clipped by 2 bases and J by 4 bases; unmatched bases: 3. The CDR3 is CASSLTGGVTGELFF. CDR3 coding DNA: TGTGCCAGCAGTTTAACCGGGGGGGTCACCGGGGAGCTGTTTTTT.

In this sample, this clonotype turned up a few times. The rearrangement joins TRBV5-1 to TRBJ1-4; 7 positions agree with TRBD1. Unmatched junction bases numbered 4, after V lost 4 bases and J lost 4 bases. CDR1 SGHRS and CDR2 YFSETQ come from the germline V gene. The CDR3 extends over 14 amino acids. CDR3 sequence reads: CASSPGTVNEKLFF. CDR3 bases: TGCGCCAGCAGCCCCGGGACAGTTAATGAAAAACTGTTTTTT.

This rearrangement joins TRBV5-1 to TRBJ2-1; TRBD2 matches at 15 bases. The CDR3 is made up of 18 amino acids. The trim removed 4 bases at V and 0 bases at J, leaving 5 bases unmatched. Germline CDR1 is SGHRS and CDR2 is YFSETQ. Here the CDR3 DNA reads TGCGCCAGCAGCACCGGGACTAGCGGGAGGAGCTCCTACAATGAGCAGTTCTTC. Amino acid sequence: CASSTGTSGRSSYNEQFF.

Comment on this clonotype: Since a much larger clone is just one base distant, this may be a read error. V and J are TRBV10-3 and TRBJ2-3, with TRBD1 as a possible D gene (6 bases). This CDR3 contains 15 residues. Germline CDR1 ENHRY, CDR2 SYGVKD. CDR3 in DNA: TGTGCCATCAGGGAAGCAGGGGCCTCTACAGATAAGCAGTATTTT. It is translated as CAIREAGASTDKQYF.

The chain employs TRBV15 and TRBJ2-3; no definite D call. Germline CDR1 reads LNHNV; CDR2 reads YYDKDF (reference sequence). Between the trimmed V and J ends, which lost 1 base and 6 bases, there was a span of 8 bases. CDR3 length: 13 amino acids. CDR3 bases: TGTGCCACCAGCAGAGGTTTTGGTGATACGCAGTATTTT. Encoded protein: CATSRGFGDTQYF.

This chain joins TRBV29-1 and TRBJ2-7; 11 nucleotides align to TRBD1. V lost 6 bases and J lost 5; bases outside the gene matches: 12. This CDR3 spans 15 amino acids. From germline, CDR1 is SQVTM and CDR2 ANQGSEA. DNA of the CDR3: TGCAGCGTCGTTCTCCCGGGACAGGGGGTCCACGAGCAGTACTTC. Translated, it gives CSVVLPGQGVHEQYF.

V usage is TRBV15 and J usage is TRBJ2-1, with D perhaps matching TRBD1 (6 bases). The V end lost 5 bases, the J end lost 4 bases, and 9 bases lay between the germline ends. CDR1 and CDR2 from the germline V gene are LNHNV and YYDKDF (reference sequence). This CDR3 contains 13 residues. The CDR3 loop reads CATSLGTYNEQFF. The CDR3 bases are TGTGCCACCAGCTTGGGGACATACAATGAGCAGTTCTTC.